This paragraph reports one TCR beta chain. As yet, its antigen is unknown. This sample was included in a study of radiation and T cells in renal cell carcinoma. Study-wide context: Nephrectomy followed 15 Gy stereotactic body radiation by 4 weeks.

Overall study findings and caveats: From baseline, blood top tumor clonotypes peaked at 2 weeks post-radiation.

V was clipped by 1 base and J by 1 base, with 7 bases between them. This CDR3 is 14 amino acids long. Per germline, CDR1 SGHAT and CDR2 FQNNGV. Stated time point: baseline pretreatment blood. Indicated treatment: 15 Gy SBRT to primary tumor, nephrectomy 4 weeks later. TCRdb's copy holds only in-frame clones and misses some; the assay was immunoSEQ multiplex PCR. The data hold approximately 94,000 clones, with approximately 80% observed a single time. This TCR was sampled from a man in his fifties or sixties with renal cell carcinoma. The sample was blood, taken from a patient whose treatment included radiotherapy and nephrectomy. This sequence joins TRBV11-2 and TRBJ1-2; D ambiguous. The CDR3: CASSLARSNYGYTF. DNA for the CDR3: TGTGCCAGCAGCTTAGCCAGGAGTAACTATGGCTACACCTTC. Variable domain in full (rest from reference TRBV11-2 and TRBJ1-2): EAGVAQSPRYKIIEKRQSVAFWCNPISGHATLYWYQQILGQGPKLLIQFQNNGVVDDSQLPKDRFSAERLKGVDSTLKIQPAKLEDSAVYLCASSLARSNYGYTFGSGTRLTVV.